This T cell receptor beta chain was sequenced during a study of cytomegalovirus exposure and HLA in healthy donors. CDR1 SGHTA and CDR2 FQGNSA come from the germline V gene. The CDR3 is made up of 15 amino acids. Trimming took off 7 bases at V and 8 bases at J, with 20 bases between the two ends. A multiplex PCR was run with 60 Vbeta primers and 13 Jbeta primers. Per the authors' pipeline: Later analysis identified around 85 million unique TCR beta chains, approximately 11 million shared. This table comes from immunoSEQ multiplex PCR, and its TCRdb copy is limited to in-frame clones, with some not included. V and J calls and clone size are those listed in that table; D and trimming were worked out from the DNA. The sample shows 150,000 or so clones, 73% of them seen only once. General study results and limits: A few CMV-associated chains were confirmed in vitro to be specific for CMV antigens. The HLA-A and HLA-B alleles of most subjects were reportedly predicted accurately from TCR beta sequences.

On this clone itself: The antigen is undetermined.

Sequenced material: PBMCs. The chain links TRBV7-2 to TRBJ1-4; no firm D call. The TCR comes from a woman under 30 in good health and CMV-seronegative. CDR3 in DNA: TGTGCCAGCACCGATCCCCGAGGATTCGGAGAAAAACTGTTTTTT. Its protein is CASTDPRGFGEKLFF.